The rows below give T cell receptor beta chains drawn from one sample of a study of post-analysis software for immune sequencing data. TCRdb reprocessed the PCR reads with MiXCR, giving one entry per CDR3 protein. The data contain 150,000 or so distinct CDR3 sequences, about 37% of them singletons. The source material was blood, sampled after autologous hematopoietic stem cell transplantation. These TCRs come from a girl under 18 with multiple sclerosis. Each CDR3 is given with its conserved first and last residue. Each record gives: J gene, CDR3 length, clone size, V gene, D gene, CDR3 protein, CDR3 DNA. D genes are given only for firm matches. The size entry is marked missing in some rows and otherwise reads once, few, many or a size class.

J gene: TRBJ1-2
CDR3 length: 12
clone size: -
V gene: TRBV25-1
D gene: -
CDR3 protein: CASYRAGHGYTF
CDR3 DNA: TGTGCCAGTTACCGGGCAGGCCATGGCTACACCTTC

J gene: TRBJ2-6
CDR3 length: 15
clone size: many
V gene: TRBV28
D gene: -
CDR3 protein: CASRGTYSGANVLTF
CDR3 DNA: TGTGCCAGCAGGGGGACCTACTCTGGGGCCAACGTCCTGACTTTC

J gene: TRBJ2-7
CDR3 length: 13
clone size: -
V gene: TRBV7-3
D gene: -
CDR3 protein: CASSSGQSCEQYF
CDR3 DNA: TGTGCCAGCAGCTCCGGACAGTCCTGCGAGCAGTACTTC

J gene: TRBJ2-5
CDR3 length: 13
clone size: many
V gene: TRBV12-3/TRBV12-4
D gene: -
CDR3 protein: CASSSGPEETQYF
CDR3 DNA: TGTGCCAGCAGTTCCGGTCCCGAAGAGACCCAGTACTTC

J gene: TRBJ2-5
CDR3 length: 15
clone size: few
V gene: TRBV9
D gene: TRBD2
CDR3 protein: CASSLSGRGEKTQYF
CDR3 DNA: TGTGCCAGCAGCCTTAGCGGGAGAGGTGAGAAGACCCAGTACTTC

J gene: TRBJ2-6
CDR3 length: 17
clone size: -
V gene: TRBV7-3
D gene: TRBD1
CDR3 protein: CASSPNRGGSEANVLTF
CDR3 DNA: TGTGCCAGCAGCCCAAACCGAGGGGGCTCTGAGGCCAACGTCCTGACTTTC

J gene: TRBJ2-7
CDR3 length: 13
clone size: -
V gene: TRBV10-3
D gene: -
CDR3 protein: CATLDSYSYEQYF
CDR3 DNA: TGTGCCACCCTGGACAGTTATTCCTACGAGCAGTACTTC

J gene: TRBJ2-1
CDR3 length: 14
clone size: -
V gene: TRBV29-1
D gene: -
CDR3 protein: CSEGIVSRGNEQFF
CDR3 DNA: TGCAGCGAGGGCATTGTGAGTAGGGGGAATGAGCAGTTCTTC

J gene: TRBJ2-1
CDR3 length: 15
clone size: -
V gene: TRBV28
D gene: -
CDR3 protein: CASSLEATLLNEQFF
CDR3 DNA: TGTGCCAGCAGTTTAGAGGCTACATTATTGAATGAGCAGTTCTTC

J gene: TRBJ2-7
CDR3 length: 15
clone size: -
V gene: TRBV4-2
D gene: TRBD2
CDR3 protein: CASSQTGTSGYEQYF
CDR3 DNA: TGTGCCAGCAGCCAGACCGGGACTAGCGGCTACGAGCAGTACTTC

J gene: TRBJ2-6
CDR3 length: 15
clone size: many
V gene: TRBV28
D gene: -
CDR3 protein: CASRGTISGANVLTF
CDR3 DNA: TGTGCCAGTCGTGGGACGATCTCTGGGGCCAACGTCCTGACTTTC

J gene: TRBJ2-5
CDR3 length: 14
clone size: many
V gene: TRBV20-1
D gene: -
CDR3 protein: CSAVPGTRKETQYF
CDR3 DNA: TGCAGTGCAGTCCCCGGGACCCGAAAAGAGACCCAGTACTTC

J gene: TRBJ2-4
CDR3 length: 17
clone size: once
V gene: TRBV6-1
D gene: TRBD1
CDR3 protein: CASIQWGQGASKNIQYF
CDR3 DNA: TGTGCCAGCATCCAGTGGGGACAGGGGGCGAGCAAAAACATTCAGTACTTC

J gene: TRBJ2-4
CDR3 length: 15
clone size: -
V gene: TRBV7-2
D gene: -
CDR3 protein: CASSLRGPGFWEQYF
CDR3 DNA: TGTGCCAGCAGCTTGAGGGGACCGGGGTTTTGGGAGCAGTACTTC

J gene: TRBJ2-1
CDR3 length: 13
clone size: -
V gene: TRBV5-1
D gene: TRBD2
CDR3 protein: CARAGEPFNEQFF
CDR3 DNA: TGCGCCAGGGCGGGGGAGCCCTTCAATGAGCAGTTCTTC

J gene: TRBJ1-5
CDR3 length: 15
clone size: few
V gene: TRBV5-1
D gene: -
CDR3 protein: CASSSDGNSNQPQHF
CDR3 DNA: TGCGCCAGCAGCTCGGACGGGAATAGCAATCAGCCCCAGCATTTT

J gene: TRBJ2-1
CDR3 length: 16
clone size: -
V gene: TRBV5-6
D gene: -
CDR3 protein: CASSLDDPPGYNEQFF
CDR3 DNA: TGTGCCAGCAGCTTGGATGACCCCCCGGGGTACAATGAGCAGTTCTTC

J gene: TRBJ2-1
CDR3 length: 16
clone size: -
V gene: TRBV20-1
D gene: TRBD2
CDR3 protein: CSARHGTSGYYNEQFF
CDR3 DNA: TGCAGTGCTAGGCACGGGACTAGCGGTTACTACAATGAGCAGTTCTTC

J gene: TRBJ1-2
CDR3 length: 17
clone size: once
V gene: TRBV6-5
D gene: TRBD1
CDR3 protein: CASSYIGIRTGSYGYTF
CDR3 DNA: TGTGCCAGCAGTTATATAGGGATTCGGACAGGGAGCTATGGCTACACCTTC

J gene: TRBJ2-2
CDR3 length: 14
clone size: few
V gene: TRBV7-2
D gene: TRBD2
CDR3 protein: CASSLLAGGGELFF
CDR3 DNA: TGTGCCAGCAGCTTACTAGCGGGAGGGGGGGAGCTGTTTTTT

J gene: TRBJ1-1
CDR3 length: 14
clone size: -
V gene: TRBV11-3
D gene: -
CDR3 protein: CASSLDWVRTEAFF
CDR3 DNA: TGTGCCAGCAGCTTAGATTGGGTAAGAACTGAAGCTTTCTTT

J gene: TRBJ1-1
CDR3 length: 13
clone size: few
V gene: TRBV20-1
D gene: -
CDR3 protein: CSATRGVNTEAFF
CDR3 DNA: TGCAGTGCTACCCGCGGCGTGAACACTGAAGCTTTCTTT

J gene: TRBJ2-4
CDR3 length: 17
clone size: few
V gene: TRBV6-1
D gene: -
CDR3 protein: CASTSVLVGSLGNIQYF
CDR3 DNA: TGTGCCAGCACCTCAGTACTAGTCGGCTCCCTCGGGAACATTCAGTACTTC

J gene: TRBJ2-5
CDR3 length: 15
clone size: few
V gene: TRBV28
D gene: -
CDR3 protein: CASSLPPIGAETQYF
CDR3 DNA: TGTGCCAGCAGTTTACCTCCCATTGGGGCGGAGACCCAGTACTTC

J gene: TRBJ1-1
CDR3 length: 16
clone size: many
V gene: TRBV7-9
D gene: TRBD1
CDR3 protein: CASQGTGGRRNTEAFF
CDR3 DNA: TGTGCCAGCCAAGGGACAGGGGGCAGGAGGAACACTGAAGCTTTCTTT

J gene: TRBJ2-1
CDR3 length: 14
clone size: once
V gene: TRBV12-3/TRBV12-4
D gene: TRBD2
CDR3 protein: CASSLGLASNEQFF
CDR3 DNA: TGTGCCAGCAGTTTAGGACTAGCCTCCAATGAGCAGTTCTTC

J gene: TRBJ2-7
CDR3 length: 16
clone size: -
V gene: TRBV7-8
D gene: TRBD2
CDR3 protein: CASSQTPAGDSYEQYF
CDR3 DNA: TGTGCCAGCAGTCAGACCCCAGCGGGAGACTCCTACGAGCAGTACTTC

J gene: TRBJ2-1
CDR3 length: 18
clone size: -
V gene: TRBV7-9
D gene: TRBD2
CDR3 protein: CASSLVRTSGRRKNEQFF
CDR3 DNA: TGTGCCAGCAGCTTAGTTCGGACTAGCGGGAGAAGAAAAAATGAGCAGTTCTTC

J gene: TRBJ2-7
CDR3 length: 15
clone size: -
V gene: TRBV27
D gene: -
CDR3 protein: CASSFSLGTLSEQYF
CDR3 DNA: TGTGCCAGCAGTTTTTCCCTCGGGACGCTAAGCGAGCAGTACTTC

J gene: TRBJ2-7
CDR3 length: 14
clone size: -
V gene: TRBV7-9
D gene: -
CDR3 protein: CASSLESGSYEQYF
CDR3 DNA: TGTGCCAGCAGCTTAGAGAGCGGGTCTTACGAGCAGTACTTC

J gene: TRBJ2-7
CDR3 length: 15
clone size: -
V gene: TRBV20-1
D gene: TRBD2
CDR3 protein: CSAFDPSGQTYEQYF
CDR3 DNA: TGCAGTGCTTTTGACCCTAGCGGGCAGACCTACGAGCAGTACTTC

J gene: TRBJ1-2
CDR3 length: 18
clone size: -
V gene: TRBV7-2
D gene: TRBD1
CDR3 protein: CASSLTGTGSSGDYGYTF
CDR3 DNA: TGTGCCAGCAGCTTAACCGGGACAGGGTCGTCTGGGGACTATGGCTACACCTTC

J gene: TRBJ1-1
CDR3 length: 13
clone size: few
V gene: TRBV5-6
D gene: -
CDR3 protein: CASSLLLRTEAFF
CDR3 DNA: TGTGCCAGCAGCTTGCTCCTTCGGACTGAAGCTTTCTTT

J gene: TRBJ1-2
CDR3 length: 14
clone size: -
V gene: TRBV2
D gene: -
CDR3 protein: CASSDQGERDGYTF
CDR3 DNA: TGTGCCAGCAGTGATCAGGGAGAGCGGGATGGCTACACCTTC

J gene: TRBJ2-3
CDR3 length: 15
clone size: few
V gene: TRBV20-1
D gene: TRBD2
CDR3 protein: CSARASGRAVDTQYF
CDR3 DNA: TGCAGTGCTAGAGCTAGCGGGAGGGCGGTAGATACGCAGTATTTT

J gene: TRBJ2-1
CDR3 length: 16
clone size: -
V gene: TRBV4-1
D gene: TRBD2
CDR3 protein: CASSQEATSGSNKQFF
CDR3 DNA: TGCGCCAGCAGCCAAGAGGCGACTAGCGGGAGCAATAAGCAGTTCTTC

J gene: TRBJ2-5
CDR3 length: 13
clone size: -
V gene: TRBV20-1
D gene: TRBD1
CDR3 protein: CSANPQGQETQYF
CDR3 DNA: TGCAGTGCTAACCCACAGGGGCAAGAGACCCAGTACTTC

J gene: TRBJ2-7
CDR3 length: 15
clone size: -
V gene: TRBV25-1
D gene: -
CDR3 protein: CASSEDRRGPYEQYF
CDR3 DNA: TGTGCCAGCAGTGAAGACAGGAGAGGACCTTACGAGCAGTACTTC

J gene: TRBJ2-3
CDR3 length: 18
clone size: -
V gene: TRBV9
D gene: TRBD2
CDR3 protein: CASSVRTGTSGGGDTQYF
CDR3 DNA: TGTGCCAGCAGCGTGAGAACCGGGACTAGCGGAGGGGGAGATACGCAGTATTTT

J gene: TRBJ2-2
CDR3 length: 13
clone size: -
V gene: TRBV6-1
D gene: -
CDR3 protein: CASNLGNTGELFF
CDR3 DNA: TGTGCCAGCAACCTTGGGAACACCGGGGAGCTGTTTTTT

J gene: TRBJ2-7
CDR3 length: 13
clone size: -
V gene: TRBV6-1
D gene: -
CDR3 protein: CTTSIDGTYEQYF
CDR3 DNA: TGTACCACCTCCATTGACGGGACCTACGAGCAGTACTTC

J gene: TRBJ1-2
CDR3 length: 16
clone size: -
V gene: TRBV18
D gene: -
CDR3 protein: CASSPETGFNNYGYTF
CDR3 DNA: TGTGCCAGCTCACCAGAGACAGGATTTAACAACTATGGCTACACCTTC